This TCR beta chain is from a study of blood T cell repertoires in COVID-19. The germline gives CDR1 SGHTS, CDR2 YDEGEE. The CDR3 spans 18 residues. J gave up 2 bases and V 4 bases, and 12 bases lay outside the gene matches. The data were produced by immunoSEQ multiplex PCR, yet TCRdb's version contains in-frame clones alone and is incomplete. The table shows about 80,000 clones, with roughly four fifths occurring only once. Sequencing was done on a sample of peripheral blood. This receptor was taken from a human donor in a cohort sampled during active COVID-19. V and J are TRBV5-8 and TRBJ2-6; 7 bases are shared with TRBD1. The CDR3 DNA follows: TGTGCCAGCAGCATAAGACAGGGCCTGAAGGCTGGGGCCAACGTCCTGACTTTC. Residues: CASSIRQGLKAGANVLTF. Supplemented by reference TRBV5-8 and TRBJ2-6, the full variable domain reads EAGVTQSPTHLIKTRGQQATLRCSPISGHTSVYWYQQALGLGLQFLLWYDEGEERNRGNFPPRFSGRQFPNYSSELNVNALELEDSALYLCASSIRQGLKAGANVLTFGAGSRLTVL.